The next 7 T cell receptor beta chains were all read from a single sample in a study of graft-versus-host responses after intestinal transplantation. Responders (roughly 200,000, CFSE-labeled) were co-plated with roughly 200,000 irradiated, violet-dye-labeled stimulators. Clones were sequenced by immunoSEQ multiplex PCR, and TCRdb holds only the in-frame ones, with some missing. The repertoire consists of about 9,700 clones, with 36% occurring once and the leading ten covering about 13%. This specimen was alloreactive CD8+ T cells from a mixed lymphocyte reaction culture, taken before intestinal transplant. Subset defined: CFSE-low proliferating T cells sorted from roughly 6-day pre-transplant mixed lymphocyte reaction (GvH or HvG direction). The receptors shown here come from a human patient who received an intestinal transplant.

The J gene is TRBJ2-1, the V gene TRBV27, with D tentatively TRBD2 (5 bases). Deletions cut 3 bases from V and 8 bases from J, with 5 bases between. CDR3 length: 11 amino acids. Per germline, CDR1 MNHEY and CDR2 SMNVEV (reference sequence). The CDR3 sequence: CASSFGDEQFF. DNA for the CDR3: TGTGCCAGCAGTTTCGGGGATGAGCAGTTCTTC.

The chain couples TRBV4-2 to TRBJ2-7; D remains ambiguous. Germline-derived CDR1 and CDR2 are LGHNA and YNFKEQ. Trimming took off 1 base at V and 4 bases at J, with 8 bases between the two ends. There are 13 residues in the CDR3. Written as DNA, the CDR3 is TGTGCCAGCAGCCAAGGACTTGATTACGAGCAGTACTTC. Encoded protein: CASSQGLDYEQYF.

The chain employs TRBV5-1 and TRBJ2-2; D remains unclear. Germline V gene lookup returns CDR1 SGHRS and CDR2 YFSETQ. V gave up 0 bases and J gave up 5 bases, with 8 bases separating them. There are 14 residues in the CDR3. This CDR3 is CASSLEGGTGELFF. In nucleotides, the CDR3 is TGCGCCAGCAGCTTGGAAGGCGGAACCGGGGAGCTGTTTTTT. Looking up the rest from reference TRBV5-1 and TRBJ2-2 gives the full variable domain: KAGVTQTPRYLIKTRGQQVTLSCSPISGHRSVSWYQQTPGQGLQFLFEYFSETQRNKGNFPGRFSGRQFSNSRSEMNVSTLELGDSALYLCASSLEGGTGELFFGEGSRLTVL.

Only a few counts were recorded for this clone. This chain links TRBV11-2 with TRBJ2-7; the D gene is possibly TRBD2 (7 bases). Trimming stripped 3 bases from V and 7 bases from J, with 13 bases between. Looked up from germline, CDR1 is SGHAT and CDR2 is FQNNGV. The CDR3 runs to 13 residues. This CDR3 is CASSFRGAWEQYF. CDR3 sequence (DNA): TGTGCCAGCAGCTTTCGGGGGGCTTGGGAGCAGTACTTC.

The genes are TRBV4-1 and TRBJ2-7, with 7 bases aligning to TRBD1. This CDR3 spans 18 amino acids. Trimming cost V 5 bases and J 0 bases; bases outside gene matches: 16. The V gene's germline CDR1 is MGHRA and CDR2 YSYEKL. The CDR3 sequence is CASSYALKTGRFSYEQYF. The CDR3 coding sequence is TGCGCCAGCAGCTATGCACTAAAGACAGGGCGCTTCTCCTACGAGCAGTACTTC.

This clone occurred a few times. A junction boundary mismatches the germline segment, possibly from a read error. The J gene is TRBJ2-4, the V gene TRBV10-2, with 9 bases matching TRBD2. The CDR3 runs to 11 residues. Germline CDR1 WSHSY, CDR2 SAAADI. CDR3 nucleotide sequence: TGCGCCAGCAGTGAGAAAGGGGGACTAGCATTC. Protein sequence: CASSEKGGLAF.

V is TRBV5-1 and J is TRBJ2-6; 7 bases map to TRBD2. V gave up 7 bases and J gave up 6 bases; unmatched junction bases: 22. Germline CDR1 reads SGHRS; CDR2 reads YFSETQ. The CDR3 totals 19 residues. The CDR3 loop is CASGGEYGTDPRAANVLTF. CDR3 sequence (DNA): TGCGCCAGCGGGGGGGAGTATGGGACTGACCCCCGGGCGGCCAACGTCCTGACTTTC.